This is a list of T cell receptor beta chains from one sample in a study of identical twins. Via MiXCR, TCRdb re-called the 5' RACE reads, giving one row per CDR3 protein. This sample carries 200,000 to 250,000 distinct CDR3 sequences, under 10% of them seen once, and the ten largest clones take 1.9%. The same sample was also used in a study of yellow fever vaccine responses in identical twins.

Sample: memory (CD45RO+) T cells sorted from blood. These receptors came from a woman aged 18-29 years in good health. Each CDR3 is given with its conserved first and last residue. Each record gives: J gene, clone size, V gene, D gene, CDR3 DNA, CDR3 protein. D genes are given only for firm matches. Part of the rows lack a size; the others show once, few, many or a class for expanded clones.

>TRBJ2-5|few|TRBV5-1|-
TGCGCCAGCAGCTTGACGGGGTTACAAGAGACCCAGTACTTC
CASSLTGLQETQYF
>TRBJ2-4|-|TRBV7-9|TRBD2
TGTGCCAGCAGCTCCCCTAGCGGGGGGCGGGGGGGAAACATTCAGTACTTC
CASSSPSGGRGGNIQYF
>TRBJ2-4|few|TRBV28|-
TGTGCCAGCGCCAAGACAGTTCCAAACATTCAGTACTTC
CASAKTVPNIQYF
>TRBJ2-1|many|TRBV7-3|TRBD2
TGTGCCAGCAGCTTAGAGGGCCTAGCGGGCAATGAGCAGTTCTTC
CASSLEGLAGNEQFF
>TRBJ2-7|-|TRBV7-9|-
TGTGCCAGCAGCTCCCCCCAGGGACCGGGCGAGCAGTACTTC
CASSSPQGPGEQYF
>TRBJ2-5|many|TRBV5-6|TRBD2
TGTGCCACCCAGCCCTGGAGGACTAGCGGTCAAGAGACCCAGTACTTC
CATQPWRTSGQETQYF
>TRBJ2-5|few|TRBV29-1|TRBD1
TGCAGCGTTTATACCGCAGAGGGGGCGAAGACCCAGTACTTC
CSVYTAEGAKTQYF
>TRBJ2-7|few|TRBV9|-
TGTGCCAGCAGCGTGGGGCCAGGGGTACTAAGCGAGCAGTACTTC
CASSVGPGVLSEQYF
>TRBJ2-1|many|TRBV10-1|-
TGCGCCAGCAGTGGAACTGACCTCAATGAGCAGTTCTTC
CASSGTDLNEQFF
>TRBJ2-5|-|TRBV3-1|-
TGTGCCAGCAGCCTTGGACAGTTTGAAGAGACCCAGTACTTC
CASSLGQFEETQYF
>TRBJ2-5|few|TRBV20-1|TRBD2
TGCAGTGCTAAGAGGCCTAGCGGGTTCCAAGAGACCCAGTACTTC
CSAKRPSGFQETQYF
>TRBJ2-3|-|TRBV10-2|-
TGCGCCAGCACGAGGCGGGGGCAAACCACAGATACGCAGTATTTT
CASTRRGQTTDTQYF
>TRBJ1-1|few|TRBV29-1|-
TGCAGCGCCCAAGGACAGATCAACCCTGAAGCTTTCTTT
CSAQGQINPEAFF
>TRBJ1-2|many|TRBV4-3|TRBD1
TGCGCCAGCAGCCTGGACAGGTACAACTATGGCTACACCTTC
CASSLDRYNYGYTF
>TRBJ1-6|few|TRBV28|-
TGTGCCAGCAGTTTACGGGGTATAGTGGAGGGCGCCTATAATTCACCCCTCCACTTT
CASSLRGIVEGAYNSPLHF
>TRBJ2-3|many|TRBV4-3|-
TGCGCCAGCAGCCGCCAAGTAACTCCGGGAGTGAGCACAGATACGCAGTATTTT
CASSRQVTPGVSTDTQYF
>TRBJ2-1|many|TRBV29-1|TRBD2
TGCAGCGTTGAAGGGACTAGCGGTGACAATGAGCAGTTCTTC
CSVEGTSGDNEQFF
>TRBJ2-5|many|TRBV7-2|-
TGTGCCAGCAGCTTAGGGCTCCCTTCTCAAGAGACCCAGTACTTC
CASSLGLPSQETQYF
>TRBJ2-1|few|TRBV7-3|TRBD2
TGTGCCAGCAGCTTAAGGGCGGGACTAGCTTCCCATGAGCAGTTCTTC
CASSLRAGLASHEQFF
>TRBJ1-1|few|TRBV5-5|TRBD1
TGTGCCAGCAGCTTAGGAGACAGGGCGAATGAAGCTTTCTTT
CASSLGDRANEAFF
>TRBJ2-3|few|TRBV28|-
TGTGCCAGCAGTTTACCCGCCCCAGATACGCAGTATTTT
CASSLPAPDTQYF
>TRBJ1-1|few|TRBV7-8|-
TGTGCCAGCACCAAGAGGGACACGCAGAACACTGAAGCTTTCTTT
CASTKRDTQNTEAFF
>TRBJ2-7|many|TRBV7-9|TRBD1
TGTGCCAGCAGCTATTACGATGACAGGGTCCACGAGCAGTACTTC
CASSYYDDRVHEQYF
>TRBJ2-7|-|TRBV11-2|TRBD2
TGTGCCAGCAGCGCTAAGACTAGCGGGAGGGCCGGGGCCTACGAGCAGTACTTC
CASSAKTSGRAGAYEQYF
>TRBJ1-1|few|TRBV2|-
TGTGCCAGCAATCCATATCCGGGTGGGCCCGCTGAAGCTTTCTTT
CASNPYPGGPAEAFF
>TRBJ2-5|-|TRBV5-4|-
TGTGCCAGCAGCTTGGTGGGGGCGAGAGGGCAAGAGACCCAGTACTTC
CASSLVGARGQETQYF
>TRBJ2-2|-|TRBV3-1|-
TGTGCCAGCAGCCAAGGGGCCGGCCCGGGGGAGCTGTTTTTT
CASSQGAGPGELFF
>TRBJ2-1|many|TRBV5-1|-
TGCGCCAGCACAGCCTCCTACAATGAGCAGTTCTTC
CASTASYNEQFF
>TRBJ1-3|many|TRBV5-1|-
TGCGCCAGCAGCCCCTCGAAGGCTGGAAACACCATATATTTT
CASSPSKAGNTIYF